These 24 T cell receptor beta chains originate from one sample sequenced in a study of cytomegalovirus exposure and HLA in healthy donors. Profiled with immunoSEQ multiplex PCR; TCRdb holds only in-frame clones, not every one. The table records about 300,000 clones, approximately 87% of them present only once. Material for sequencing was PBMCs. The origin of the receptors is a woman between 18 and 29 years old in good health and CMV-seronegative.

V gene TRBV4-3 combines with J gene TRBJ1-2; tentative D call: TRBD1 (5 bases). Trimming cost V 0 bases and J 8 bases, with 13 bases left between them. CDR3 length: 14 residues. Germline values: CDR1 LGHNA, CDR2 YSLEER. CDR3 nucleotides: TGCGCCAGCAGCCAAGATCGGGGGACGGGGGGCTACACCTTC. Translation gives CASSQDRGTGGYTF.

The rearrangement uses TRBV5-1 and TRBJ2-7; the D gene is possibly TRBD2 (6 bases). V dropped 0 bases and J dropped 7 bases, with 8 bases sitting between them. Germline V gene lookup returns CDR1 SGHRS and CDR2 YFSETQ. The CDR3 consists of 12 residues. CDR3 region: CASSLGGREQYF. The CDR3 DNA reads as TGCGCCAGCAGCTTGGGAGGGAGGGAGCAGTACTTC.

Here the CDR3 DNA reads TGTGCCAGTAGTACCGGGACAGGGGGTCCGAACTATGGCTACACCTTC. This codes for CASSTGTGGPNYGYTF. The chain carries TRBV19 and TRBJ1-2; 11 bases agree with TRBD1. Germline-derived CDR1 and CDR2 are LNHDA and SQIVND (reference sequence). V was clipped by 4 bases and J by 2 bases; unmatched bases: 6. This CDR3 has 16 amino acids.

The chain combines TRBV28 with TRBJ2-7; 8 positions match TRBD1. The CDR3 runs 12 residues. After removal of 4 bases from V and 6 bases from J, the junction contained 2 bases not matched to a gene. Germline CDR1 is MDHEN and CDR2 is SYDVKM. The CDR3 sequence is CASSYDRGEQYF. As DNA, the CDR3 is TGTGCCAGCAGTTACGACAGGGGCGAGCAGTACTTC.

V and J are TRBV11-2 and TRBJ2-7; 7 positions agree with TRBD2. Germline V CDR1 and CDR2: SGHAT, FQNNGV. The V gene end was trimmed by 0 bases and the J gene end by 3 bases; junction bases not matched to a gene: 5. This CDR3 comprises 15 residues. The CDR3 nucleotides are TGTGCCAGCAGCTTAGATTCGGTAGCGGGCTACGAGCAGTACTTC. It is translated as CASSLDSVAGYEQYF.

The chain recombines TRBV29-1 with TRBJ1-2; 8 bases match TRBD1. CDR1 SQVTM and CDR2 ANQGSEA come from the germline V gene. With 7 bases clipped from V and 5 bases from J, the junction kept 9 bases outside the gene matches. This CDR3 is built from 13 residues. This CDR3 is CSDSRGLGYGYTF. The CDR3 DNA is TGCAGCGACTCCAGGGGGCTGGGGTATGGCTACACCTTC. The entire variable domain, with the rest obtained from reference TRBV29-1 and TRBJ1-2, is as follows: SAVISQKPSRDICQRGTSLTIQCQVDSQVTMMFWYRQQPGQSLTLIATANQGSEATYESGFVIDKFPISRPNLTFSTLTVSNMSPEDSSIYLCSDSRGLGYGYTFGSGTRLTVV.

The rearrangement links TRBV5-1 to TRBJ1-1; TRBD1 might be the D (6 bases). CDR1 and CDR2 from the germline V gene are SGHRS and YFSETQ. The CDR3 spans 14 residues. V was cut by 7 bases and J by 0 bases, with 13 bases left in between. DNA of the CDR3: TGCGCCAGCGCAACGGGGGGGCTGAACACTGAAGCTTTCTTT. Its translation is CASATGGLNTEAFF. The complete variable domain, with remaining parts taken from reference TRBV5-1 and TRBJ1-1, reads KAGVTQTPRYLIKTRGQQVTLSCSPISGHRSVSWYQQTPGQGLQFLFEYFSETQRNKGNFPGRFSGRQFSNSRSEMNVSTLELGDSALYLCASATGGLNTEAFFGQGTRLTVV.

The chain carries TRBV15 and TRBJ2-7; D may be TRBD1 (5 bases). The CDR3 contains 12 residues. V lost 5 bases, J lost 4 bases, and 9 bases lay in between. CDR1 is LNHNV and CDR2 is YYDKDF in the germline V gene (reference sequence). The CDR3 protein is CATSADSYEQYF. The CDR3 coding sequence is TGTGCCACCAGCGCAGACAGTTACGAGCAGTACTTC. Supplemented by reference TRBV15 and TRBJ2-7, the full variable domain reads DAMVIQNPRYQVTQFGKPVTLSCSQTLNHNVMYWYQQKSSQAPKLLFHYYDKDFNNEADTPDNFQSRRPNTSFCFLDIRSPGLGDTAMYLCATSADSYEQYFGPGTRLTVT.

The rearrangement joins TRBV7-2 to TRBJ2-7; 7 bases map to TRBD1. There are 15 residues in the CDR3. Germline lookup yields CDR1 SGHTA and CDR2 FQGNSA. The trim removed 2 bases at V and 2 bases at J, leaving 6 bases unmatched. In DNA form, the CDR3 reads TGTGCCAGCAGCTTAACAGGGGTCAAGACCTACGAGCAGTACTTC. Translation: CASSLTGVKTYEQYF.

The rearrangement links TRBV27 to TRBJ2-5; D not resolved. Germline CDR1 reads MNHEY; CDR2 reads SMNVEV (reference sequence). This CDR3 has 13 amino acids. With 2 bases removed from V and 5 bases from J, the gap between germline ends came to 9 bases. CDR3 protein: CASSLLPGETQYF. The DNA of the CDR3 is TGTGCCAGCAGTTTACTCCCCGGGGAGACCCAGTACTTC.

This clone was observed a few times. J is TRBJ1-1 and V is TRBV5-1; 7 nucleotides agree with TRBD1. In germline, CDR1 is SGHRS, CDR2 YFSETQ. V shed 4 bases, J shed 5 bases, and the junction held 11 bases outside the gene matches. The CDR3 has 15 amino acids. The CDR3 nucleotides are TGCGCCAGCAGCAAGGACAGGCCGGGGCCAACTGAAGCTTTCTTT. The encoded protein is CASSKDRPGPTEAFF. Full variable domain (missing parts from reference TRBV5-1 and TRBJ1-1): KAGVTQTPRYLIKTRGQQVTLSCSPISGHRSVSWYQQTPGQGLQFLFEYFSETQRNKGNFPGRFSGRQFSNSRSEMNVSTLELGDSALYLCASSKDRPGPTEAFFGQGTRLTVV.

The CDR3 is CASSIVRENNQPQHF. The CDR3 nucleotides read TGTGCCAGTAGTATTGTAAGGGAGAACAATCAGCCCCAGCATTTT. V is TRBV19 and J is TRBJ1-5; D is unresolved. Trimming stripped 3 bases from V and 3 bases from J, with 12 bases between. This CDR3 spans 15 amino acids. CDR1 and CDR2 (germline): LNHDA, SQIVND (reference sequence).

The rearrangement joins TRBV7-9 to TRBJ2-1; TRBD1 matches 7 bases. The CDR3 contains 14 residues. Unmatched junction bases numbered 4, after V lost 5 bases and J lost 3 bases. Germline V lookup: CDR1 SEHNR, CDR2 FQNEAQ (reference sequence). CDR3 loop: CASSPGQYYNEQFF. Written as DNA, the CDR3 is TGTGCCAGCAGCCCGGGACAGTACTACAATGAGCAGTTCTTC. Combining the CDR3 with reference TRBV7-9 and TRBJ2-1 gives the whole variable domain DTGVSQNPRHKITKRGQNVTFRCDPISEHNRLYWYRQTLGQGPEFLTYFQNEAQLEKSRLLSDRFSAERPKGSFSTLEIQRTEQGDSAMYLCASSPGQYYNEQFFGPGTRLTVL.

V usage is TRBV27 and J usage is TRBJ1-1; D is possibly TRBD1 (5 bases). V was clipped by 2 bases and J by 4 bases, with 11 bases between them. This CDR3 region has 14 residues. Germline CDR1 MNHEY, CDR2 SMNVEV (reference sequence). The DNA of the CDR3 is TGTGCCAGCAGTTTACAAGGGGCGCGCACTGAAGCTTTCTTT. This codes for CASSLQGARTEAFF.

V is TRBV27 and J is TRBJ1-1; TRBD1 matches at 7 bases. This CDR3 is built from 14 residues. Germline V gene sequence: CDR1 MNHEY, CDR2 SMNVEV (reference sequence). The J segment lost 4 bases and the V segment lost 5 bases, leaving 7 bases of the junction unmatched. The CDR3 nucleotides are TGTGCCAGCAGTCCACAGGGGTTGCTCACTGAAGCTTTCTTT. It translates to CASSPQGLLTEAFF.

V and J are TRBV5-4 and TRBJ1-2; D is unclear. Trimming removed 0 bases at V and 1 base at J, with 7 bases between. The CDR3 has 14 amino acids. Germline V gene data show CDR1 as SGHNT and CDR2 as YYREEE (reference sequence). CDR3 DNA sequence: TGTGCCAGCAGCTTGGGCAGGATTAACTATGGCTACACCTTC. Translating gives CASSLGRINYGYTF.

The chain joins TRBV10-2 to TRBJ1-2; 7 bases match TRBD1. This CDR3 contains 15 residues. V gave up 9 bases and J gave up 4 bases; unmatched junction bases: 14. Germline V gives CDR1 WSHSY, CDR2 SAAADI. CDR3 DNA: TGCGCCAGTAAGGTGGGACAGACCGACCTCTATGGCTACACCTTC. Its translation is CASKVGQTDLYGYTF.

The J gene is TRBJ2-1, the V gene TRBV4-1; TRBD1 agrees at 7 bases. V was pared by 6 bases and J by 9 bases, with 5 bases of the junction left unmatched. Germline lookup yields CDR1 MGHRA and CDR2 YSYEKL. The CDR3 has 12 amino acids. CDR3 amino acids: CASSRQGTEQFF. The CDR3 DNA is TGCGCCAGCAGTCGACAGGGTACTGAGCAGTTCTTC.

V and J are TRBV19 and TRBJ1-5; 7 bases agree with TRBD1. This CDR3 comprises 16 residues. Germline trimming cut 3 bases from V and 2 bases from J; bases unmatched to any gene: 7. Looked up from germline, CDR1 is LNHDA and CDR2 is SQIVND (reference sequence). DNA of the CDR3: TGTGCCAGTAGTATCCTGAGACAGGGCGGCAATCAGCCCCAGCATTTT. Its protein product is CASSILRQGGNQPQHF.

The chain employs TRBV29-1 and TRBJ2-7; 7 nucleotides match TRBD2. V shed 7 bases and J 6 bases; nucleotides not matched to a gene: 24. The CDR3 has 17 amino acids. Germline-derived CDR1 and CDR2 are SQVTM and ANQGSEA. Here the CDR3 reads CSATNSVGGVLNREQYF. CDR3 sequence (DNA): TGCAGCGCAACAAACAGCGTGGGGGGGGTACTAAACCGCGAGCAGTACTTC.

V and J are TRBV15 and TRBJ2-3; possible D gene TRBD2, 5 bases. Germline V gives CDR1 LNHNV, CDR2 YYDKDF (reference sequence). V gave up 1 base and J gave up 3 bases, with 14 bases separating them. CDR3 length: 16 amino acids. CDR3 nucleotides: TGTGCCACCAGCAGAGGGGCAGGCGGACTTACAGATACGCAGTATTTT. Amino acid sequence: CATSRGAGGLTDTQYF.

This rearrangement joins TRBV7-6 to TRBJ2-5, with D possibly TRBD2 on 6 matching bases. V dropped 5 bases and J dropped 10 bases, with 20 bases sitting between them. Germline CDR1 and CDR2: SGHVS and FNYEAQ. The CDR3 extends over 14 amino acids. CDR3 in DNA: TGTGCCAGCAGCACTGGGACTCCTCGTGCGGACCAGTACTTC. This gives the protein CASSTGTPRADQYF.

The chain has TRBV19 and TRBJ2-5; TRBD1 matches 8 bases. The V gene's germline CDR1 is LNHDA and CDR2 SQIVND (reference sequence). V was clipped by 6 bases and J by 7 bases; unmatched bases: 7. CDR3 length: 13 amino acids. The CDR3, as DNA: TGTGCCAGTAGAGGACAGGGCGTCGGGACCCAGTACTTC. Translated: CASRGQGVGTQYF.

The chain is built from TRBV18 and TRBJ1-4; TRBD1 aligns across 8 bases. J was trimmed by 10 bases and V by 2 bases; bases with no gene match: 3. This CDR3 comprises 13 residues. CDR1 and CDR2 (germline): KGHSH, LQKENI. The DNA of the CDR3 is TGTGCCAGCTCACCAGGACAGGGTGGAAAACTGTTTTTT. Amino acids: CASSPGQGGKLFF.